This TCR beta chain emerged from a study of monozygotic twins with inflammatory bowel disease (dated by TCRdb to between 2017 and 2020). Background on the whole study: The complete study included approximately 28 monozygotic twin pairs: 19 IBD-discordant Danish pairs and nine German pairs, of which four were IBD-concordant and five were IBD-discordant. Each individual had, on average, about 151 000 unique TCRalpha sequences and 181 000 unique TCRbeta sequences available for analysis. The search for disease-associated traits relied mainly on comparing, within discordant pairs, IBD patients with their genetically identical healthy co-twins. What the authors observed across the whole study: A decrease in TCRbeta repertoire diversity, as measured by inverse Simpson index, was observed in IBD patients compared with their healthy co-twins. The analysis was unable to tell apart different T cell subtypes. Because patients received different immunosuppressive treatments, the repertoires may have picked up extra background noise and variability between individuals. Fewer clonotypes were shared with other individuals by IBD patients than by healthy twins, most markedly in patients showing signs of disease activity. No difference in repertoire similarity was observed between concordant and discordant twins, possibly owing to limited statistical power. No single strong signal or clonotype linked to IBD turned up in the results, so the idea that one exists was not supported.

From each donor, an approximately 2.5 ml peripheral blood sample was collected into PAXgene tubes and kept at -80 degrees C. Without T cell sorting, total RNA was isolated from whole blood using the PAXgene blood miRNA kit on an automated QIAcube. Peripheral blood from monozygotic twin pairs, either concordant or discordant for inflammatory bowel disease, underwent deep TCRalpha and TCRbeta repertoire profiling that used unique molecular barcoding. Smoking habits were recorded for all twin pairs, and each individual was classified as a current, former or never smoker. Points on this clonotype: The target of this receptor is not known.

Its CDR3 holds 14 amino acids, cysteine through phenylalanine. Only the protein sequence is given. According to the germline V gene, CDR1 reads SGHTA and CDR2 reads FQGNSA. The protocol used for the library was 5' RACE. For each TCR library, roughly 3,600 ng of total RNA was used. For each sample, cDNA synthesis was carried out in eight separate reactions using SMARTScribe reverse transcriptase. During cDNA synthesis, unique molecular identifiers containing a 6-nucleotide sample barcode were introduced by template switching. TCRalpha and TCRbeta cDNA was amplified by two nested PCRs of 16 and 9 cycles, with bead purification after each PCR. Before amplification, the cDNA was treated with uracil DNA-glycosylase and purified using the QIAquick PCR purification kit. The second PCR was the step at which Illumina TruSeq-compatible adapters and sample-specific barcodes were added. TapeStation and Qubit were used to check library quality and concentration, and 5 ng of each library went into the pool. The pooled libraries were sequenced with 2 x 100 bp reads and custom sequencing primers on an Illumina HiSeq2500 single-index Rapid Run. In the source study's methods: UMI-based consensus assembly with MiGEC version 1.2.6 was used to correct PCR and sequencing errors. MiXCR version 2.1.1 was used for V(D)J alignment, clonotype assembly and CDR3 extraction. To normalise gene usage, clonotype sharing and MAIT/NKT TCR abundance, the top 1000, 10 000 and 20 000 clonotypes in each sample were analysed. Diversity was computed as the inverse Simpson index with the vegan R package after downsampling to 27 000 UMIs. Statistical testing used paired Mann-Whitney U tests on the discordant twin pairs and applied Benjamini-Hochberg correction for multiple testing. TCRdb reprocessed the reads; each CDR3 protein sequence makes one entry, and DNA is unavailable. Clone size and V and J calls follow TCRdb, not the original study. The table for this sample records nearly 450,000 distinct CDR3 sequences. The top ten hold 2% to 3% of the sample.

Sequencing input: blood. The origin of this receptor is a human donor with ulcerative colitis or Crohn's disease, or a healthy co-twin of an affected twin (not recorded which). Here the chain combines TRBV7-2 and TRBJ1-6; there is no DNA to check the TCRdb D call of TRBD1. The CDR3 here reads CASSLSYRGSPLHF. Reference TRBV7-2 and TRBJ1-6 proteins supply the regions before and after the CDR3; the full variable domain is: GAGVSQSPSNKVTEKGKDVELRCDPISGHTALYWYRQSLGQGLEFLIYFQGNSAPDKSGLPSDRFSAERTGGSVSTLTIQRTQQEDSAVYLCASSLSYRGSPLHFGNGTRLTVT.